This TCR beta chain was profiled in a study of T cell clonotyping in hematopoietic cell transplantation. Notes on the study in general: At the given depth, recipient repertoires were over 95% de novo clonotypes. After transplant, recipient diversity fell while pathologically expanded clonotypes grew through day 180.

Here immunoSEQ multiplex PCR was the method, and the copy in TCRdb shows in-frame clones only, minus some. The data hold about 1,200 clones, with roughly 50% observed a single time. Remarks on this clone: Its antigen remains unknown.

Trimming shortened V by 5 bases and J by 5 bases, and 15 bases separated the two germline ends. The germline V gene encodes CDR1 SQVTM and CDR2 ANQGSEA. The CDR3 contains 13 residues. The TCR originated in a male patient in his fifties who had an allogeneic stem cell transplant from an unrelated donor, so T cells may come from the graft donor. Some clones in this sample may be carry-over from other donors' samples. This material consisted of PBMCs, taken 180 days after allogeneic stem cell transplant. This rearrangement joins TRBV29-1 to TRBJ1-2; D not resolved. The CDR3 DNA follows: TGCAGCGTTCGTAGAGGGAGGGAGTATGGCTACACCTTC. Encoded protein: CSVRRGREYGYTF.